Below are 7 T cell receptor beta chains sequenced from a single sample in a study of tumor-infiltrating lymphocytes in localized non-small cell lung cancer. Profiling relied on immunoSEQ multiplex PCR, and the TCRdb table lists in-frame clones only, not all of them. The sample has approximately 16,000 clones; 35% to 55% are singletons. The sample was lung tumor tissue. These receptors originate from a human donor with non-small cell lung cancer.

The V and J genes are TRBV4-2 and TRBJ1-3; D is uncertain. Germline CDR1 is LGHNA and CDR2 is YNFKEQ. Trimming shortened V by 6 bases and J by 3 bases, and 18 bases separated the two germline ends. This CDR3 is built from 16 residues. CDR3 DNA: TGTGCCAGCAGTCAAACCCCGGACGTTCGTGGAAACACCATATATTTT. This sequence encodes CASSQTPDVRGNTIYF.

The rearrangement joins TRBV5-1 to TRBJ1-2; 7 bases line up with TRBD1. The CDR3 spans 12 residues. The germline gives CDR1 SGHRS, CDR2 YFSETQ. V trimming: 4 bases; J trimming: 5 bases; junction bases outside the gene matches: 2. CDR3 amino acids: CASSPTGYGYTF. The DNA of the CDR3 is TGCGCCAGCAGCCCGACAGGGTATGGCTACACCTTC.

The rearrangement uses TRBV30 and TRBJ2-7; possible D gene TRBD1, 6 bases. Trimming took off 1 base at V and 5 bases at J, with 12 bases between the two ends. CDR3 length equals 13 residues. The germline CDR1 and CDR2 sequences are GTSNPN and SVGIG (reference sequence). The CDR3 spells CAWSAMTGHEQYF. The DNA of the CDR3 is TGTGCCTGGAGTGCCATGACAGGCCACGAGCAGTACTTC. Full variable domain (outside the CDR3, taken from reference TRBV30 and TRBJ2-7): SQTIHQWPATLVQPVGSPLSLECTVEGTSNPNLYWYRQAAGRGLQLLFYSVGIGQISSEVPQNLSASRPQDRQFILSSKKLLLSDSGFYLCAWSAMTGHEQYFGPGTRLTVT.

This sequence joins TRBV5-4 and TRBJ1-1; TRBD1 agrees at 8 bases. V lost 0 bases and J lost 5; bases outside the gene matches: 3. Germline V gives CDR1 SGHNT, CDR2 YYREEE (reference sequence). The CDR3 extends over 14 amino acids. CDR3 nucleotide sequence: TGTGCCAGCAGCTTGGACAGGGGGAGTACTGAAGCTTTCTTT. Protein: CASSLDRGSTEAFF.

The chain joins TRBV27 to TRBJ1-4; 7 bases line up with TRBD1. After removal of 5 bases from V and 5 bases from J, the junction contained 5 bases not matched to a gene. The CDR3 spans 14 residues. Germline V gene sequence: CDR1 MNHEY, CDR2 SMNVEV (reference sequence). Here the CDR3 DNA reads TGTGCCAGCAGTAGACAGGGCTTGAATGAAAAACTGTTTTTT. It codes for CASSRQGLNEKLFF.

The gene calls are TRBV4-3 and TRBJ1-5, with D uncertain. Germline V lookup: CDR1 LGHNA, CDR2 YSLEER. This CDR3 region has 16 residues. Trimming removed 0 bases at V and 4 bases at J, with 13 bases between. DNA for the CDR3: TGCGCCAGCAGCCAAGACCCGTGGCGGCAGAATCAGCCCCAGCATTTT. It encodes CASSQDPWRQNQPQHF.

This clone is termed medium-sized (0.01 to 0.1%). The rearrangement joins TRBV4-1 to TRBJ2-2; tentative D call: TRBD1 (6 bases). CDR3 length: 16 amino acids. Germline loops: CDR1 MGHRA, CDR2 YSYEKL. V lost 3 bases to trimming and J lost 7 bases, with 18 bases between them. CDR3 in DNA: TGCGCCAGCAGCCAGATCATCTTACAGGGTATCGGGGAGCTGTTTTTT. Residues: CASSQIILQGIGELFF.